This T cell receptor beta chain stems from a study of blood T cell repertoires in COVID-19. The CDR3 is 14 residues long. Per germline, CDR1 SGHTS and CDR2 YDEGEE. V shed 4 bases and J shed 10 bases, with 18 bases lying between them. Enrollees, about 18 to 89 years old, lived in about two dozen US areas. Data came from immunoSEQ multiplex PCR; TCRdb stores just in-frame clones and leaves some out. The profile shows about 140,000 clones, 84% of them singletons. The receptor's source is a woman aged 50 to 60 with acute COVID-19. The chain uses TRBV5-8 and TRBJ2-1, with unresolved D. The sequenced material came from PBMCs or T cells enriched from blood (not recorded which). DNA of the CDR3: TGTGCCAGCAGCACCTACCTCCTTAGCTTGGAGCAGTTCTTC. Its protein is CASSTYLLSLEQFF.